The present T cell receptor beta chain was sequenced within a study of long-term antiretroviral therapy in people with HIV. Study-wide results and caveats: The study collected blood between about 2003 and 2017, possibly under older ART regimens. Narrower CDR3 length ranges marked HIV repertoires relative to controls.

The table lists this clone with a count of one. No antigen is known for it. immunoSEQ v3.0 was run at survey level. The protocol was immunoSEQ multiplex PCR, while the TCRdb copy is restricted to in-frame clones and leaves out a portion. The profile covers 25,000 to 35,000 clones, with almost 95% appearing a single time and 2.5% to 3.5% taken by the ten largest. The receptor was isolated from a man aged 45-60 years with HIV. The starting material was unsorted PBMCs, obtained just over 7.3 years after starting antiretroviral therapy.

This CDR3 is CASSASGPNQPQHF. CDR3 coding DNA: TGTGCCAGCAGTGCCTCAGGGCCCAATCAGCCCCAGCATTTT. The gene calls are TRBV27 and TRBJ1-5; tentative D call: TRBD1 (5 bases). The CDR3 contains 14 residues. The V and J ends lost 5 bases and 3 bases respectively, with 11 bases between them. Germline lookup yields CDR1 MNHEY and CDR2 SMNVEV (reference sequence).